Sequencing of this TCR beta chain was carried out in a study of T cells in placental villitis. Looking at the study overall: The study tested an allograft-versus-infection hypothesis by comparing placental TCR-beta repertoires in villitis of unknown etiology, unaffected controls matched for gestational age, and infectious villitis. On the study overall, not on this receptor specifically: CMV-specific clone frequencies were lower in villitis of unknown etiology than in infectious CMV cases (approximately 0.001 vs 0.011), and villitis of unknown etiology did not differ from controls on this measure. Paraffin blocks contained small amounts of decidua, so some captured T cells, especially in controls, may have been decidual rather than villous infiltrates. Sequencing bulk tissue could not tell helper, regulatory or cytotoxic T cells apart, could not separate maternal from fetal T cells, and left out gamma-delta receptors.

Amplification of TCR-beta CDR3 regions from genomic DNA was performed with the immunoSEQ v4 bias-controlled multiplex PCR assay, which was run blinded to group allocation. To estimate the quantities of nucleated cells and T cells in each sample, reference gene primers were included together with the TCR-beta primers. Sequencing of the libraries was performed on an Illumina MiSeq with a 100-cycle paired-end protocol. The study's processing was this. The immunoSEQ Analyzer software was used to calculate diversity and richness, with richness measured by iChao1 and clonality based on Pielou evenness and Shannon diversity (range 0-1, where higher values mean less diversity). CDR3 amino acid sequences together with their V/J genes were searched in VDJdb for CMV, EBV and influenza A specificities using confidence 3 and substitution 2. The Morisita-Horn index was used to measure TCR-beta amino acid clonotype overlap among the villitis of unknown etiology, infectious villitis and control repertoires. The immuneACCESS repertoire file appears here via TCRdb, limited to in-frame rearrangements. These files lack a portion of the clones; in checked studies, under half of the deficit traces to unresolved V genes, and the cause of the others is not known. That table is the source of V, J and clone size, and D and trimming were worked out from the DNA. The sample includes 2,500 to 4,000 clones, with 60% to 80% observed a single time. 18% of the sample is in the top ten clones.

Details on this clone: Its recognized antigen is unknown. Base qualities are not recorded, but no much larger clone differs from it by a single base.

The five infectious villitis placentae, four with confirmed cytomegalovirus and one with Toxoplasma gondii, were included without being matched to the other groups. Mothers with infectious villitis were younger, had smaller fetuses, and delivered preterm or experienced intrauterine demise in a couple of cases. After delivery, placentae were collected and subjected to gross and histological evaluation prior to the selection of archival tissue. Five 10-micron scrolls were cut from each FFPE block, and DNA was then isolated using the AllPrep DNA/RNA FFPE Tissue kit. NanoDrop was used to check DNA concentration and purity, and a Bioanalyzer was used to assess RNA quality. The CDR3 starts with the cysteine, ends with the phenylalanine, and has 17 residues. The only DNA kept is the CDR3, 51 bases in frame from the first base. The junction shows trimming of 5 bases on V and 1 base on J, plus 20 bases between the germline ends. Taken from the germline V gene, the CDR1 and CDR2 loops are SGHNT and YENEEA.

The sequence derives from a human patient with infectious villitis; the placental T cells may come from both mother and fetus. Sequencing input: placental tissue containing maternal and fetal cells. The sequence is built from TRBV11-3 and TRBJ1-1; the D gene is perhaps TRBD1, on 5 matching bases. Here is the DNA: TGTGCCAGCAGCCTCGGAGCCCCGGGACCGAGGAACACTGAAGCTTTCTTT. This codes for CASSLGAPGPRNTEAFF.